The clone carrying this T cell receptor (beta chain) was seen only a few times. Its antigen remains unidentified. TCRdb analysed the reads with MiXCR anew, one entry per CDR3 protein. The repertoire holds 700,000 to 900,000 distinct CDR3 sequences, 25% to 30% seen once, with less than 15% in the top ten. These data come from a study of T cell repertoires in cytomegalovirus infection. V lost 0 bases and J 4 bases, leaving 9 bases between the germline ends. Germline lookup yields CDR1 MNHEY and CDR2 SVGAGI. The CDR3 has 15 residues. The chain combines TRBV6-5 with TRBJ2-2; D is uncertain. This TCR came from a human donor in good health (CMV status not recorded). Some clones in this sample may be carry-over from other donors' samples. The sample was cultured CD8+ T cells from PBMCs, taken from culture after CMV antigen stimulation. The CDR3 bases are TGTGCCAGCAGTTACTCGGGCAGCCGCACCGGGGAGCTGTTTTTT. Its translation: CASSYSGSRTGELFF.